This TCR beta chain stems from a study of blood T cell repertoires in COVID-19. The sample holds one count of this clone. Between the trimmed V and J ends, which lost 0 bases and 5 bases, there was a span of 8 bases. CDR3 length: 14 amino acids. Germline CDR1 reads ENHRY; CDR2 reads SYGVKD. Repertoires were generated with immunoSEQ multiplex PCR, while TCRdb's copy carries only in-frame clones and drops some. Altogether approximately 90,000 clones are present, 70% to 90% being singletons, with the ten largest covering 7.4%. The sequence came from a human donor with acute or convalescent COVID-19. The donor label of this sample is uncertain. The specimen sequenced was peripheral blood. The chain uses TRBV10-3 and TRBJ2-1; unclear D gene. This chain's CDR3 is CAISESRTNNEQFF. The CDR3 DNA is TGTGCCATCAGTGAGTCGAGAACCAACAATGAGCAGTTCTTC.